These T cell receptor beta chains were read from a single sample in a study of cytomegalovirus exposure and HLA in healthy donors. Profiled with immunoSEQ multiplex PCR; TCRdb holds only in-frame clones, not every one. The data show some 150,000 clones, over 65% seen once. The specimen was PBMCs. The receptors come from a woman in her 30s in good health and CMV-seronegative. Both conserved end residues are part of each CDR3.

v_gene: TRBV6-6; CDR3aa: CASTSVDRGDEQYF
v_gene: TRBV6-6; CDR3aa: CASSYSVGATQHF
v_gene: TRBV18; CDR3aa: CASSPSGRNEQYF
v_gene: TRBV2; CDR3aa: CASSERAGRETQYF
v_gene: TRBV5-5; CDR3aa: CASSSTGLAGELFF
v_gene: TRBV27; CDR3aa: CASSLYRSYEQYF
v_gene: TRBV6-1; CDR3aa: CASSGLAAQRYNEQFF
v_gene: TRBV7-3; CDR3aa: CASSLDTASSYTF
v_gene: TRBV7-9; CDR3aa: CASRPTGPQETQYF
v_gene: TRBV19; CDR3aa: CASSSIGGTGTGYRDEQYF
v_gene: TRBV6-5; CDR3aa: CASSYGTGEKTGELFF
v_gene: TRBV20-1; CDR3aa: CSVPANYGYTF
v_gene: TRBV5-1; CDR3aa: CASSLGGYSYEQYF
v_gene: TRBV6-5; CDR3aa: CASNFGTEGSPLHF
v_gene: TRBV6-1; CDR3aa: CASSPTGTNYGYTF
v_gene: TRBV7-9; CDR3aa: CASSLHPGEQYF
v_gene: TRBV5-4; CDR3aa: CASSPQGYGYTF
v_gene: TRBV5-4; CDR3aa: CASSPDRAADTQYF
v_gene: TRBV6-5; CDR3aa: CASSFSNEQYF
v_gene: TRBV28; CDR3aa: CASSLQLSSGNTIYF
v_gene: TRBV29-1; CDR3aa: CSVGGTSGRSDTQYF
v_gene: TRBV7-9; CDR3aa: CASSLFGSGGAKNIQYF
v_gene: TRBV12-2; CDR3aa: CASRPTRAKNIQYF
v_gene: TRBV9; CDR3aa: CASSLGPDRFTDTQYF
v_gene: TRBV5-1; CDR3aa: CASSLAGGSFGNTIYF
v_gene: TRBV7-2; CDR3aa: CASSLGLAGYEQYF
v_gene: TRBV19; CDR3aa: CASSIRVGMAYEQYF
v_gene: TRBV6-1; CDR3aa: CASSDRQIYNSPLHF
v_gene: TRBV5-5; CDR3aa: CASSLRYEQYF
v_gene: TRBV9; CDR3aa: CASSVGGQAHNEQFF
v_gene: TRBV7-2; CDR3aa: CASSFPDRGTFVQFF
v_gene: TRBV7-9; CDR3aa: CASSPPGYGYTF
v_gene: TRBV4-2; CDR3aa: CASSQGGVYNEQFF
v_gene: TRBV7-3; CDR3aa: CASSPGQVRGDEQFF
v_gene: TRBV6-6; CDR3aa: CATLSNSQGGYGYTF
v_gene: TRBV30; CDR3aa: CAWSVAAGNSPLHF
v_gene: TRBV28; CDR3aa: CATPGTGGGYEQYF
v_gene: TRBV27; CDR3aa: CASSFLPNQPQHF
v_gene: TRBV29-1; CDR3aa: CSVARLAGGTDTQYF
v_gene: TRBV7-3; CDR3aa: CASRRSAGSTDTQYF
v_gene: TRBV30; CDR3aa: CAGGTDGNTGELFF
v_gene: TRBV6-5; CDR3aa: CASSYRGADTQYF
v_gene: TRBV11-3; CDR3aa: CASSPGLGVAGELFF
v_gene: TRBV27; CDR3aa: CASSLYRGSGTGELFF
v_gene: TRBV5-5; CDR3aa: CASSLTGEGTQYF
v_gene: TRBV28; CDR3aa: CASSQATSGREYEQFF
v_gene: TRBV5-6; CDR3aa: CASSFQGLAGANVLTF
v_gene: TRBV27; CDR3aa: CASKTMGEADTQYF
v_gene: TRBV5-4; CDR3aa: CASSLERLAGQYF
v_gene: TRBV19; CDR3aa: CASSPREALSNEQFF
v_gene: TRBV7-3; CDR3aa: CASSPRDSSLNTEAFF
v_gene: TRBV28; CDR3aa: CASSIQGTNYGYTF
v_gene: TRBV2; CDR3aa: CASSVEGANSPLHF
v_gene: TRBV7-9; CDR3aa: CASSLDRGNTGELFF
v_gene: TRBV18; CDR3aa: CASSLAGVEAGELFF
v_gene: TRBV28; CDR3aa: CASSFPYGGANEKLFF
v_gene: TRBV9; CDR3aa: CASSEGLLSESNEQFF
v_gene: TRBV6-5; CDR3aa: CASSYAEGTEAFF
v_gene: TRBV6-5; CDR3aa: CASSETREGYGYTF